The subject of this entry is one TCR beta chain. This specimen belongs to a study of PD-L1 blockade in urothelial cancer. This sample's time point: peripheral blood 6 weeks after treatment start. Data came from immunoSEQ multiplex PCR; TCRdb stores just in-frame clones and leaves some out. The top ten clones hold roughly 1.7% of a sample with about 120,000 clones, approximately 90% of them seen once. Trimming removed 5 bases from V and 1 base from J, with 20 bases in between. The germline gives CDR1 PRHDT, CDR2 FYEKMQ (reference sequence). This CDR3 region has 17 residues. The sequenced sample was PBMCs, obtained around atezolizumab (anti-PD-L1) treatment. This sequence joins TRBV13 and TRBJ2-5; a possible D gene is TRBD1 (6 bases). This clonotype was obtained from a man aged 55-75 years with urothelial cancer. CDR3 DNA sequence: TGTGCCAGCAGCCGCAGGGGCCCAGGGATTAGCCAAGAGACCCAGTACTTC. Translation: CASSRRGPGISQETQYF.